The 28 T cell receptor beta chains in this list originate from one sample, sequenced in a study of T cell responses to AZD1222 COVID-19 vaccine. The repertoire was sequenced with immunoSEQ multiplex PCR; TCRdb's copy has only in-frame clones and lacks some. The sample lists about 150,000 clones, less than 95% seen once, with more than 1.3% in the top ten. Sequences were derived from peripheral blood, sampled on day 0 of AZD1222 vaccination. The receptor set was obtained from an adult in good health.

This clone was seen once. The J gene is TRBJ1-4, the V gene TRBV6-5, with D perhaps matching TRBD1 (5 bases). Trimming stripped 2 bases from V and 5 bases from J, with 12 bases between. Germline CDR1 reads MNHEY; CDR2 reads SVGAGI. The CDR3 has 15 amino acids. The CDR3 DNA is TGTGCCAGCAGTTACCGGACCAGGGAAAATGAAAAACTGTTTTTT. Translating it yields CASSYRTRENEKLFF.

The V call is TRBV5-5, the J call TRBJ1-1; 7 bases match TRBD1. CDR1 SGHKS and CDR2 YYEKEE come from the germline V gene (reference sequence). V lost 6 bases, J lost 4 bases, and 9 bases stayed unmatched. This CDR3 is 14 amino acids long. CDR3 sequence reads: CASTHRGTGTEAFF. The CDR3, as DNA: TGTGCCAGCACCCACAGGGGAACAGGCACTGAAGCTTTCTTT. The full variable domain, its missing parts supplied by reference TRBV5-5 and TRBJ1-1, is DAGVTQSPTHLIKTRGQQVTLRCSPISGHKSVSWYQQVLGQGPQFIFQYYEKEERGRGNFPDRFSARQFPNYSSELNVNALLLGDSALYLCASTHRGTGTEAFFGQGTRLTVV.

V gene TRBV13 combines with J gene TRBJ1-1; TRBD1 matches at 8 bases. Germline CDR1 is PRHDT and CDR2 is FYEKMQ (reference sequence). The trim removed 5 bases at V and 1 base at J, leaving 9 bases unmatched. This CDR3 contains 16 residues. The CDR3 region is CASSADRAVTNTEAFF. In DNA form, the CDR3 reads TGTGCCAGCAGCGCGGACAGGGCCGTGACGAACACTGAAGCTTTCTTT.

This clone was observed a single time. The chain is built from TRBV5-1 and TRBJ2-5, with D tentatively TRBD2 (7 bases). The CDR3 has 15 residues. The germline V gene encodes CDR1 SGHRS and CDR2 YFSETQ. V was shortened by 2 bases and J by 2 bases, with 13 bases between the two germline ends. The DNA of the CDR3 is TGCGCCAGCAGCTTAAGGGGGGGGACGCAAGAGACCCAGTACTTC. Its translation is CASSLRGGTQETQYF.

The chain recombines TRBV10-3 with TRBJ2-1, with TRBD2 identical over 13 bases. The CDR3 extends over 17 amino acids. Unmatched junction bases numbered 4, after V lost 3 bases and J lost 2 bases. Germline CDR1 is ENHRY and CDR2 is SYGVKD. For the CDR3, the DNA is TGTGCCATCAGTGACAAGACTAGCGGGGGGACCTACAATGAGCAGTTCTTC. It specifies CAISDKTSGGTYNEQFF.

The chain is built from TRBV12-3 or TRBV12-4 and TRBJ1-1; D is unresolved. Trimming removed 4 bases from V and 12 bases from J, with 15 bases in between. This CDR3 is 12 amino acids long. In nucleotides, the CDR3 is TGTGCCAGCAGTTCGCAGGTACTGAAACCTTTCTTT. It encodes CASSSQVLKPFF.

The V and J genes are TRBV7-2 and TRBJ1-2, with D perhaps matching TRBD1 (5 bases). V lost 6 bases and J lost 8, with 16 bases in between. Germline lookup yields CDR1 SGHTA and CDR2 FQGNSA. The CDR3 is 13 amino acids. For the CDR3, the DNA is TGTGCCAGCAGTTCCAGGGCCGCCTCCGGCTACACCTTC. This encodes CASSSRAASGYTF.

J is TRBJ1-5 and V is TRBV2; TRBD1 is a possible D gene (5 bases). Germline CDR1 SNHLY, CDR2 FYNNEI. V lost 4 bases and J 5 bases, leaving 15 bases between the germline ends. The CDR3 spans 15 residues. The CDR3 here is CASSVAGQGDQPQHF. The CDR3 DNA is TGTGCCAGCAGTGTGGCAGGGCAGGGCGATCAGCCCCAGCATTTT. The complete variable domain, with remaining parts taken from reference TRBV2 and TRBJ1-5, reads EPEVTQTPSHQVTQMGQEVILRCVPISNHLYFYWYRQILGQKVEFLVSFYNNEISEKSEIFDDQFSVERPDGSNFTLKIRSTKLEDSAMYFCASSVAGQGDQPQHFGDGTRLSIL.

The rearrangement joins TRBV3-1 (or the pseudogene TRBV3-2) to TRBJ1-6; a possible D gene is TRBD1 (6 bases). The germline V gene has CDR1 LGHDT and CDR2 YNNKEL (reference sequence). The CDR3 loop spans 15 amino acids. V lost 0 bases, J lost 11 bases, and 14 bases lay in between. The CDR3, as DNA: TGTGCCAGCAGCCAAGAGTGGGGGGCGCGGACACCCCTCCACTTT. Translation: CASSQEWGARTPLHF.

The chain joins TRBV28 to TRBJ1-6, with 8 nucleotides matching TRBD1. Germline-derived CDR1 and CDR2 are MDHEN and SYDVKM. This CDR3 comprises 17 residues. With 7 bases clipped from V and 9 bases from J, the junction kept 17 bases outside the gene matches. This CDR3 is CASTSRKGGTGTSPLHF. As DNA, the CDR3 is TGTGCCAGCACCTCCCGAAAGGGTGGGACAGGTACTTCACCCCTCCACTTT.

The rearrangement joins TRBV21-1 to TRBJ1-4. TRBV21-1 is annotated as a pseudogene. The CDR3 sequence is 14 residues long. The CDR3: CASSTWARLEKLFF. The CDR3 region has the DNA TGTGCCAGCAGCACTTGGGCGAGGTTGGAAAAACTGTTTTTT.

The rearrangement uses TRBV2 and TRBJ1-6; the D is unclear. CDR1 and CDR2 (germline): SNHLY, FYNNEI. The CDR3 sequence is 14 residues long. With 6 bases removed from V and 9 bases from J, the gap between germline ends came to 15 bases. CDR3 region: CASSLRIPGSPLHF. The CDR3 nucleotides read TGTGCCAGCAGCCTACGGATCCCCGGTTCACCCCTCCACTTT.

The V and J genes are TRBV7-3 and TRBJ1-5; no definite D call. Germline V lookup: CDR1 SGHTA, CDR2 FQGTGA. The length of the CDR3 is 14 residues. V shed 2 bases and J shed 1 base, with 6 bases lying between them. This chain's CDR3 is CASSLLPSNQPQHF. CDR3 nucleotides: TGTGCCAGCAGCTTACTCCCGAGCAATCAGCCCCAGCATTTT.

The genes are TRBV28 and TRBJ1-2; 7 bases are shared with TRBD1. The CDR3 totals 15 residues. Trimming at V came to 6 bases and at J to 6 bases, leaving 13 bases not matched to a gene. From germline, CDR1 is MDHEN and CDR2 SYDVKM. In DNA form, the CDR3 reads TGTGCCAGCAGCCGCGACAGGGAATCTATTGATGGCTACACCTTC. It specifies CASSRDRESIDGYTF.

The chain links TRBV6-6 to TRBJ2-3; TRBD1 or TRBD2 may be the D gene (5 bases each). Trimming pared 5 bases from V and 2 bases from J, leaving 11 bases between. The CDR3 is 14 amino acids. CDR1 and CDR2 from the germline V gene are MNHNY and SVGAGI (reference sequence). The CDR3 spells CASSLDGATDTQYF. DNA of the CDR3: TGTGCCAGCAGTCTTGACGGGGCCACAGATACGCAGTATTTT.

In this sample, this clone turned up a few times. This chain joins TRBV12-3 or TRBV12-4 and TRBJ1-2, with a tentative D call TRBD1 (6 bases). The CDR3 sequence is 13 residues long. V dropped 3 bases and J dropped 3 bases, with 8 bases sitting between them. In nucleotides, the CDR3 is TGTGCCAGCAGTTTGGACAGCTACTATGGCTACACCTTC. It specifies CASSLDSYYGYTF.

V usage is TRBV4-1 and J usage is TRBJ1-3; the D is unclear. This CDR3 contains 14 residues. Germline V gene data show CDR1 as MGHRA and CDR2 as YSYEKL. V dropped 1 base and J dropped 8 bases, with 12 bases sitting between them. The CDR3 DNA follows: TGCGCCAGCAGCCAAGGGACTATCGTGGACACCATATATTTT. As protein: CASSQGTIVDTIYF.

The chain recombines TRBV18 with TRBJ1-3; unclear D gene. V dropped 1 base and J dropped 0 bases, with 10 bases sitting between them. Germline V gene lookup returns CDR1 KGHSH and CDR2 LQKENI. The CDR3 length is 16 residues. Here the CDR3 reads CASSPQGPSSGNTIYF. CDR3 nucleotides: TGTGCCAGCTCACCACAGGGCCCCAGCTCTGGAAACACCATATATTTT. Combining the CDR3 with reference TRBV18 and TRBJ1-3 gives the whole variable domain NAGVMQNPRHLVRRRGQEARLRCSPMKGHSHVYWYRQLPEEGLKFMVYLQKENIIDESGMPKERFSAEFPKEGPSILRIQQVVRGDSAAYFCASSPQGPSSGNTIYFGEGSWLTVV.

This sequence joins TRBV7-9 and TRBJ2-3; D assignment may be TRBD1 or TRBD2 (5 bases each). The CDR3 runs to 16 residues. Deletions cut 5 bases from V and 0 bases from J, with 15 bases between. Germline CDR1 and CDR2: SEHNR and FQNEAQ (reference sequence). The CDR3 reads CASSALGDASTDTQYF. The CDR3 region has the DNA TGTGCCAGCAGCGCGCTCGGGGACGCTAGCACAGATACGCAGTATTTT.

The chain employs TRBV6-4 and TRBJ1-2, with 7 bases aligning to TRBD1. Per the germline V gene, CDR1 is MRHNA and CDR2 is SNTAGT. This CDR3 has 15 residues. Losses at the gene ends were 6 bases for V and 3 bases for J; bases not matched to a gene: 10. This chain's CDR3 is CASRHRDRTYYGYTF. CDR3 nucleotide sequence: TGTGCCAGCAGACACCGGGACAGAACTTACTATGGCTACACCTTC.

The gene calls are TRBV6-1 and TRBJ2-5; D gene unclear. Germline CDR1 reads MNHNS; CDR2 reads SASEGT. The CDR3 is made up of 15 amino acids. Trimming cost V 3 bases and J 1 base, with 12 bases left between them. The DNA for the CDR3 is TGTGCCAGCAGTGATTTCCGACATTTCCAAGAGACCCAGTACTTC. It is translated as CASSDFRHFQETQYF.

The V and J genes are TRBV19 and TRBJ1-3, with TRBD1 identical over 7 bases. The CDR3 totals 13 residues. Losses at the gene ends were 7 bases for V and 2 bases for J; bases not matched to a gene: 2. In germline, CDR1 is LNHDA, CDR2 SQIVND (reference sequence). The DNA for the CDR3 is TGTGCCAGTAACGGACAGGCTGGAAACACCATATATTTT. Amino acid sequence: CASNGQAGNTIYF.

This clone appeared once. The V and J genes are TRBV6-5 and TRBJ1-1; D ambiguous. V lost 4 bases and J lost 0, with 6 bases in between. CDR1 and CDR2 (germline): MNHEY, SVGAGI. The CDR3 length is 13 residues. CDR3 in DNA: TGTGCCAGCAGTTTACGATTGAACACTGAAGCTTTCTTT. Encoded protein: CASSLRLNTEAFF.

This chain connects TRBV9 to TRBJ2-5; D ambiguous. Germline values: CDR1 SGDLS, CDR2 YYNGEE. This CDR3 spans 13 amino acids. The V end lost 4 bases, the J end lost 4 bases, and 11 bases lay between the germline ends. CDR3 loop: CASSLSAGETQYF. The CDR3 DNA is TGTGCCAGCAGCCTATCGGCAGGAGAGACCCAGTACTTC.

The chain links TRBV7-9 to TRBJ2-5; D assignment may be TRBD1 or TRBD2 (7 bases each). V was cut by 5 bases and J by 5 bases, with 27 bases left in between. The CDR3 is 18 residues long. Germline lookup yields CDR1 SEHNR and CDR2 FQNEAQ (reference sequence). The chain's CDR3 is CASSDHRRGKRGWETQYF. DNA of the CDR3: TGTGCCAGCAGCGATCACCGCAGGGGGAAGCGGGGATGGGAGACCCAGTACTTC. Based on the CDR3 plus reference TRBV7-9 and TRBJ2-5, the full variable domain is DTGVSQNPRHKITKRGQNVTFRCDPISEHNRLYWYRQTLGQGPEFLTYFQNEAQLEKSRLLSDRFSAERPKGSFSTLEIQRTEQGDSAMYLCASSDHRRGKRGWETQYFGPGTRLLVL.

The CDR3 here is CASSSGHYYEQYF. The DNA for the CDR3 is TGTGCCAGCAGCAGCGGACACTACTACGAGCAGTACTTC. The rearrangement uses TRBV7-2 and TRBJ2-7, with D perhaps being TRBD1 or TRBD2 (5 bases each). Trimming removed 5 bases from V and 3 bases from J, with 11 bases in between. Germline V gives CDR1 SGHTA, CDR2 FQGNSA. The CDR3 covers 13 residues.

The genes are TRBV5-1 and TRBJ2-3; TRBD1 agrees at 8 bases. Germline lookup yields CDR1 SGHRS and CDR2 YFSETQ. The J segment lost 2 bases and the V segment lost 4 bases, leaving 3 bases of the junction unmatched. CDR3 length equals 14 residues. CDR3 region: CASSRGQVTDTQYF. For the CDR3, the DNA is TGCGCCAGCAGCCGGGGACAGGTCACAGATACGCAGTATTTT.

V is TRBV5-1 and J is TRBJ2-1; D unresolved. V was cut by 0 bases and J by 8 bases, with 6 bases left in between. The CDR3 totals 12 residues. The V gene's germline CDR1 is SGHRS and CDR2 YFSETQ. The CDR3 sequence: CASSLARYEQFF. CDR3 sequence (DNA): TGCGCCAGCAGCTTGGCCCGGTATGAGCAGTTCTTC.